The source of this TCR beta chain is a study of T cells in localized non-small cell lung cancer. The CDR3 sequence is 16 residues long. Trimming stripped 5 bases from V and 0 bases from J, with 13 bases between. CDR1 and CDR2 from the germline V gene are LNHNV and YYDKDF (reference sequence). Comments on this clone: What it binds is unknown.

Profiling relied on immunoSEQ multiplex PCR, and the TCRdb table lists in-frame clones only, not all of them. The repertoire holds several thousand clones, roughly 29% seen once, with about 8% in the top ten. Study-level points and caveats: Longer overall survival was associated with a higher density of T cells in the blood. Of the tissues analyzed, uninvolved adjacent lung showed maximal T cell clonality, greater than tumor. In adjacent lung appeared a median approximately 57 of the top 100 tumor clones. Because researchers sequenced only one region of the tumor, heterogeneity is still possible.

The chain uses TRBV15 and TRBJ1-4; TRBD1 might be the D (5 bases). The sequencing here drew on lung tumor tissue, taken before any cancer treatment. This clonotype was sampled from a man aged 40 to 70 with stage I lung adenocarcinoma. CDR3 protein: CATSRGRDATNEKLFF. Written as DNA, the CDR3 is TGTGCCACCAGCCGAGGACGGGACGCAACTAATGAAAAACTGTTTTTT.